These T cell receptor beta chains were read from a single sample in a study of CD8 T cells in ankylosing spondylitis. TCRdb re-derived calls from the 5' RACE reads in MiXCR, one entry per CDR3 protein. This sample has 300,000 to 400,000 distinct CDR3 sequences, with 20% to 25% found just once. The sample comprised blood, either unsorted or a sorted T cell fraction (not recorded which). These receptors came from a male donor with ankylosing spondylitis. The CDR3 runs from the conserved cysteine through the conserved F or W. Each record gives: clone size, D gene, J gene, V gene, CDR3 protein, CDR3 DNA. D genes are given only for firm matches. The listing skips clone size in some rows; elsewhere it reads once, few, many or a size class.

abundance: few; d_gene: TRBD1; j_gene: TRBJ1-5; v_gene: TRBV4-1; CDR3aa: CASSPFGTGFSNQPQHF; CDR3nt: TGCGCCAGCAGCCCATTCGGGACAGGGTTTAGCAATCAGCCCCAGCATTTT
abundance: .; d_gene: .; j_gene: TRBJ2-7; v_gene: TRBV7-2; CDR3aa: CASSLLGGSYEQYF; CDR3nt: TGTGCCAGCAGCTTACTCGGGGGCTCCTACGAGCAGTACTTC
abundance: .; d_gene: .; j_gene: TRBJ2-1; v_gene: TRBV5-1; CDR3aa: CASSLAPGTAFENEQFF; CDR3nt: TGCGCCAGCAGCTTGGCGCCAGGGACCGCCTTCGAGAATGAGCAGTTCTTC
abundance: few; d_gene: .; j_gene: TRBJ1-2; v_gene: TRBV18; CDR3aa: CASSPPVEGIYGYTF; CDR3nt: TGTGCCAGCTCACCACCGGTTGAGGGAATCTATGGCTACACCTTC
abundance: few; d_gene: TRBD2; j_gene: TRBJ2-2; v_gene: TRBV20-1; CDR3aa: CSASGGRAAGELFF; CDR3nt: TGCAGTGCTAGTGGCGGGAGGGCCGCCGGGGAGCTGTTTTTT
abundance: few; d_gene: TRBD1; j_gene: TRBJ2-1; v_gene: TRBV14; CDR3aa: CASSLTGQGEHEQFF; CDR3nt: TGTGCCAGCAGCCTGACGGGACAGGGAGAACATGAGCAGTTCTTC
abundance: .; d_gene: .; j_gene: TRBJ2-1; v_gene: TRBV5-1; CDR3aa: CASSLVNRGNEQFF; CDR3nt: TGCGCCAGCAGCTTGGTTAATAGGGGGAATGAGCAGTTCTTC
abundance: once; d_gene: .; j_gene: TRBJ1-1; v_gene: TRBV29-1; CDR3aa: CSVIGGGAFF; CDR3nt: TGCAGCGTGATCGGAGGGGGGGCTTTCTTT
abundance: .; d_gene: .; j_gene: TRBJ2-4; v_gene: TRBV20-1; CDR3aa: CSASGQVRNIQYF; CDR3nt: TGCAGTGCTAGTGGCCAGGTGCGAAACATTCAGTACTTC
abundance: few; d_gene: .; j_gene: TRBJ2-1; v_gene: TRBV20-1; CDR3aa: CSARDPRQGPTGGEQFF; CDR3nt: TGCAGTGCTAGAGATCCCCGACAGGGCCCCACGGGGGGTGAGCAGTTCTTC
abundance: .; d_gene: TRBD1; j_gene: TRBJ1-4; v_gene: TRBV7-2; CDR3aa: CASSSRIRTGNEKLFF; CDR3nt: TGTGCCAGCAGCTCACGGATTCGGACAGGGAATGAAAAACTGTTTTTT
abundance: few; d_gene: .; j_gene: TRBJ2-3; v_gene: TRBV5-1; CDR3aa: CASSLVLGPRATDTQYF; CDR3nt: TGCGCCAGCAGCTTGGTATTAGGACCCCGGGCGACAGATACGCAGTATTTT
abundance: few; d_gene: TRBD2; j_gene: TRBJ2-1; v_gene: TRBV10-3; CDR3aa: CAISEYRTSGTLRSSYNEQFF; CDR3nt: TGTGCCATCAGTGAGTATCGGACTAGCGGAACACTACGAAGCTCCTACAATGAGCAGTTCTTC
abundance: .; d_gene: .; j_gene: TRBJ2-7; v_gene: TRBV4-2; CDR3aa: CASSQGQGISSYEQYF; CDR3nt: TGTGCCAGCAGCCAAGGTCAGGGAATCTCATCCTACGAGCAGTACTTC
abundance: few; d_gene: TRBD2; j_gene: TRBJ2-1; v_gene: TRBV12-3/TRBV12-4; CDR3aa: CASSLGSGSREQFF; CDR3nt: TGTGCCAGCAGTTTAGGTAGCGGGAGTCGTGAGCAGTTCTTC
abundance: .; d_gene: .; j_gene: TRBJ2-4; v_gene: TRBV18; CDR3aa: CASSPPRESLAKNIQYF; CDR3nt: TGTGCCAGCTCACCACCGCGGGAAAGCCTAGCCAAAAACATTCAGTACTTC
abundance: .; d_gene: TRBD2; j_gene: TRBJ2-3; v_gene: TRBV2; CDR3aa: CASKASGSTDTQYF; CDR3nt: TGTGCCAGCAAGGCTAGCGGATCCACAGATACGCAGTATTTT
abundance: many; d_gene: .; j_gene: TRBJ1-1; v_gene: TRBV5-1; CDR3aa: CASSFAGLIGTEAFF; CDR3nt: TGCGCCAGCAGCTTTGCAGGGTTGATTGGCACTGAAGCTTTCTTT
abundance: .; d_gene: TRBD2; j_gene: TRBJ2-3; v_gene: TRBV7-3; CDR3aa: CASSRSLAGLRGTQYF; CDR3nt: TGTGCCAGCAGTCGTAGCCTAGCGGGACTCAGGGGTACGCAGTATTTT
abundance: .; d_gene: .; j_gene: TRBJ2-2; v_gene: TRBV7-6; CDR3aa: CASSLNEGGELFF; CDR3nt: TGTGCCAGCAGCTTGAATGAGGGGGGGGAGCTGTTTTTT
abundance: few; d_gene: .; j_gene: TRBJ2-3; v_gene: TRBV4-3; CDR3aa: CASSQDGPVSTDTQYF; CDR3nt: TGCGCCAGCAGCCAAGATGGGCCTGTTAGCACAGATACGCAGTATTTT
abundance: .; d_gene: TRBD2; j_gene: TRBJ2-7; v_gene: TRBV12-3/TRBV12-4; CDR3aa: CASSQREGLLHEQYF; CDR3nt: TGTGCCAGCAGCCAAAGGGAGGGACTACTCCACGAGCAGTACTTC
abundance: .; d_gene: .; j_gene: TRBJ2-3; v_gene: TRBV20-1; CDR3aa: CSVGSASTDTQYF; CDR3nt: TGCAGTGTGGGCTCTGCAAGCACAGATACGCAGTATTTT
abundance: .; d_gene: TRBD2; j_gene: TRBJ2-7; v_gene: TRBV12-3/TRBV12-4; CDR3aa: CASSSGLVVRLGAYEQYF; CDR3nt: TGTGCCAGCAGTTCTGGACTAGTTGTCCGCCTCGGCGCCTACGAGCAGTACTTC
abundance: few; d_gene: .; j_gene: TRBJ2-7; v_gene: TRBV7-2; CDR3aa: CASSSYFEQYF; CDR3nt: TGTGCCAGCAGCTCTTACTTCGAGCAGTACTTC
abundance: .; d_gene: TRBD1; j_gene: TRBJ2-3; v_gene: TRBV10-3; CDR3aa: CAIRQGADTDTQYF; CDR3nt: TGTGCCATCAGACAGGGGGCGGACACAGATACGCAGTATTTT